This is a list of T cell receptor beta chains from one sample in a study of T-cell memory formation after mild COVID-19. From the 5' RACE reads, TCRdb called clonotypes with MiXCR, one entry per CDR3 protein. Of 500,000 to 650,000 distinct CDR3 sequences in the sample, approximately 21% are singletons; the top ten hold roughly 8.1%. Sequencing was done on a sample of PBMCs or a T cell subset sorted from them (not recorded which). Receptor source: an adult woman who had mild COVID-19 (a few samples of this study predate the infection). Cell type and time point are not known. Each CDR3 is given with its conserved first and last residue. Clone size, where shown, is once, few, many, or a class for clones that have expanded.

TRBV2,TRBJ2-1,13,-,CASTRPSYNEQFF
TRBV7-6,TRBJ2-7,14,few,CASSSRGFSYEQYF
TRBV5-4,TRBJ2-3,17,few,CASSLEVAGGPSNTQYF
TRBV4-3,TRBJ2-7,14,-,CASSQGGYPNEQYF
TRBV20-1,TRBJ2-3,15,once,CSATPTSGGANTQYF
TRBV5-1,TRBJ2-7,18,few,CASSLDRWDRALRHEQYF
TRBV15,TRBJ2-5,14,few,CATSRRGGSETQYF
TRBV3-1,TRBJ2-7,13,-,CASSPEGRLGQYF
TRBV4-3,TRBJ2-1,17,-,CASSQDLGLAVYNEQFF
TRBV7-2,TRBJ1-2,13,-,CLPGGSGNYGYTF
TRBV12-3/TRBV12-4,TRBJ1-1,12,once,CASIPSGEEAFF
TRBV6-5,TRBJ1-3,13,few,CASSSPEGNTIYF
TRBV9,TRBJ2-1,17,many,CASSVGTSGDPYNEQFF
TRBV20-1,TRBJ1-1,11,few,CSANPMHEAFF
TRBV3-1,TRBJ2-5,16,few,CASSQGAGAAWETQYF
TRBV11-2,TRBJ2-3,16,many,CASSPRREGLGDTQYF
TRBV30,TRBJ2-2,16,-,CAWSTRTGVNTGELFF
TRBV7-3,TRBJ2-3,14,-,CASSPGQGQDTQYF
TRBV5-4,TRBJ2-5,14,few,CASSLTGREETQYF
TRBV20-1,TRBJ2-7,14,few,CSAPSGGGLYEQYF
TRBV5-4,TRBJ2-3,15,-,CASSLLQGAADTQYF
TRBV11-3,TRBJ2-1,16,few,CASSLRLAGSYNEQFF
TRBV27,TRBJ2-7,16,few,CASSPLGTSGGEAQYF
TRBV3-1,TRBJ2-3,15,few,CASSHGGASTDTQYF
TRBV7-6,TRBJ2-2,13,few,CASSFRYTGELFF
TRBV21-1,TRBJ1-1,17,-,CASSKRDRQRMNTEAFF
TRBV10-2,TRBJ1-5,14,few,CASSNWQGLGPQHF
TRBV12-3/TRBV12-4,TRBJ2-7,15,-,CASSLLGGESYEQYF
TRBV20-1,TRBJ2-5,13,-,CSARVKEQETQYF
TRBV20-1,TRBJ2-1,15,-,CSAIRTGAVNNEQFF
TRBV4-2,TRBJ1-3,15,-,CASSQEGPGGNTIYF
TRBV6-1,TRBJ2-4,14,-,CASRRGEGANIQYF
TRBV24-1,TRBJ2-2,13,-,CATSDRDRRELFF
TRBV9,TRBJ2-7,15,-,CASSVRPDRGGEQYF
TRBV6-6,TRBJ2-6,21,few,CASSYSIYTGLPDSGANVLTF
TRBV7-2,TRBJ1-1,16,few,CASSLVPSHLDTEAFF
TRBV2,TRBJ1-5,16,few,CASRLNTGSSNQPQHF
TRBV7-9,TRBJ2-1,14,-,CASSLSGARDEQFF
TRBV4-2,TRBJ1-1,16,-,CASSQDYRAMNTEAFF
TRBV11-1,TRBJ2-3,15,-,CASTLGLAGTDTQYF
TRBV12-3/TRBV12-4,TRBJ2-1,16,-,CASSPLDRGSYNEQFF
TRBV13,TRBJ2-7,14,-,CASSFHLVSEEQYF
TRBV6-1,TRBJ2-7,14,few,CASSEVAGPDEQYF
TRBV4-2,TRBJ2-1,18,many,CASSLAWVQGAPYNEQFF
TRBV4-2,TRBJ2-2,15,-,CASAPGGWDTGELFF
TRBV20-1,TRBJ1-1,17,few,CSARRRNPGSWFTEAFF
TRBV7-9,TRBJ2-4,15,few,CASSPYDGNGNIQYF
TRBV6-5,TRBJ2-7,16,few,CASSTEEGEISYEQYF
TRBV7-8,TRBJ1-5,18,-,CASSSRQAPTYGNQPQHF
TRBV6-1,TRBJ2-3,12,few,CASSMIGGDMYF
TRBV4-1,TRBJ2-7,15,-,CASSQIQGQGYEQYF
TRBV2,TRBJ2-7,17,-,CASSESPRLAGGYEQYF
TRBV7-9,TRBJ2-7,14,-,CASRLDRDAYEQYF
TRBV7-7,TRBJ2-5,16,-,CASSPQKTPIRETQYF
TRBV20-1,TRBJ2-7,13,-,CSASEQGTYEQYF